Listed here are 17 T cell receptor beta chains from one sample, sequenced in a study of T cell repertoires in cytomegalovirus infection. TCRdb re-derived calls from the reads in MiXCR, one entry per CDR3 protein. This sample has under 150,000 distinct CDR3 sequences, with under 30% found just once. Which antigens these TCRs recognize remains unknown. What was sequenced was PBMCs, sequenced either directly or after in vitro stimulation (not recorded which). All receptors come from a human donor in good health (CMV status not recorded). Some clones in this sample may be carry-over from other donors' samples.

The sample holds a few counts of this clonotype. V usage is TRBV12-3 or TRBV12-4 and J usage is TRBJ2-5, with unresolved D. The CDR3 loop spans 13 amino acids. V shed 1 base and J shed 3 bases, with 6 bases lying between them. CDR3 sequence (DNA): TGTGCCAGCAGTTTAGGGCAGAAAGAGACCCAGTACTTC. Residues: CASSLGQKETQYF.

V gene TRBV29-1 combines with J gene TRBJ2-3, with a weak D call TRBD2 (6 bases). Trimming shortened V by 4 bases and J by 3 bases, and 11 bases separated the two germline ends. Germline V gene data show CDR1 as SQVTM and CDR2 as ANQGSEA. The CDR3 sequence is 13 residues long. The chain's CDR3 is CSVVGGVTDTQYF. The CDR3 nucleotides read TGCAGCGTTGTAGGAGGGGTTACAGATACGCAGTATTTT.

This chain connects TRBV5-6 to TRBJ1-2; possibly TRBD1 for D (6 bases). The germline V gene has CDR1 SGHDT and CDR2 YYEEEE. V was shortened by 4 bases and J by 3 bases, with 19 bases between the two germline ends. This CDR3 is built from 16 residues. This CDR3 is CASSALDRFGYYGYTF. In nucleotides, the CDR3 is TGTGCCAGCAGCGCCCTCGACAGGTTTGGATACTATGGCTACACCTTC.

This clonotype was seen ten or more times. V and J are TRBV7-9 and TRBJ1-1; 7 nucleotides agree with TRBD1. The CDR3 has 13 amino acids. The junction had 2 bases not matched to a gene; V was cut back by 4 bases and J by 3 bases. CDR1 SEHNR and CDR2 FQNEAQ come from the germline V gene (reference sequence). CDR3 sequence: CASSSQGDTEAFF. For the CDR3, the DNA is TGTGCCAGCAGCTCCCAGGGGGACACTGAAGCTTTCTTT.

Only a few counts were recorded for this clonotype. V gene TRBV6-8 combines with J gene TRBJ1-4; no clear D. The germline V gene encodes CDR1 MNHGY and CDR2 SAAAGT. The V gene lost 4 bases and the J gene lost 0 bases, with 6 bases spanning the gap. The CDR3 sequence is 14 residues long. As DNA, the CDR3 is TGTGCCAGCAGTTGGGATGCAACTAATGAAAAACTGTTTTTT. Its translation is CASSWDATNEKLFF.

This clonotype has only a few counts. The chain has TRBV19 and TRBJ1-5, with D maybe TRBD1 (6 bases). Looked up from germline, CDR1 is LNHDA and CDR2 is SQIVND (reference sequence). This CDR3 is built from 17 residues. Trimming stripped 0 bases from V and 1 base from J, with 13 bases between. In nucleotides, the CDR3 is TGTGCCAGTAGTATAGATGGAGTCGGGACAAGCAATCAGCCCCAGCATTTT. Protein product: CASSIDGVGTSNQPQHF.

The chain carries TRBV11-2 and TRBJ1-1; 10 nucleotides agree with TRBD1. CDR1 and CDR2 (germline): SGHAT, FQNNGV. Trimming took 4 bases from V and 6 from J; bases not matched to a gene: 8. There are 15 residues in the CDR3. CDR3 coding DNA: TGTGCCAGCAGCTACGGGACAGGGGCTAGAGCTGAAGCTTTCTTT. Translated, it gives CASSYGTGARAEAFF.

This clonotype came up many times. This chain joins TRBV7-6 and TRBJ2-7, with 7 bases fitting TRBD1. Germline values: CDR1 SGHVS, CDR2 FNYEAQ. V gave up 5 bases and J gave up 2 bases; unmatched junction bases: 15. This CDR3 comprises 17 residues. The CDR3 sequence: CASSPGGWGQRPYEQYF. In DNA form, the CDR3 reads TGTGCCAGCAGCCCGGGCGGTTGGGGACAGCGCCCCTACGAGCAGTACTTC.

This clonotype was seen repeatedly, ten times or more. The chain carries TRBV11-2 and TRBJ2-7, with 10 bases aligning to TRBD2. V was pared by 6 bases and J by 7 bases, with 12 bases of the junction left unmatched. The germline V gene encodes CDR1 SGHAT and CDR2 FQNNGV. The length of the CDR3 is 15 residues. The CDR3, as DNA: TGTGCCAGCAGTCACCTACTAGCGGGACAAGGTGAGCAGTACTTC. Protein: CASSHLLAGQGEQYF.

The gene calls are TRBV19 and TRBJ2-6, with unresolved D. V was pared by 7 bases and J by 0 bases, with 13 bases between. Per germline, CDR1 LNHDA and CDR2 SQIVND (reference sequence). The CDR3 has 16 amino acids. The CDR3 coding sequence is TGTGCCAGTATTCAACCAGACGACTCTGGGGCCAACGTCCTGACTTTC. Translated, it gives CASIQPDDSGANVLTF.

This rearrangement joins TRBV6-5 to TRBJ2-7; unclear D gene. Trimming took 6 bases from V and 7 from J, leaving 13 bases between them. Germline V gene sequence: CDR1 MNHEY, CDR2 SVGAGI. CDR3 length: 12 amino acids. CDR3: CASRALDLEQYF. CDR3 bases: TGTGCCAGCAGAGCGTTAGATCTGGAGCAGTACTTC.

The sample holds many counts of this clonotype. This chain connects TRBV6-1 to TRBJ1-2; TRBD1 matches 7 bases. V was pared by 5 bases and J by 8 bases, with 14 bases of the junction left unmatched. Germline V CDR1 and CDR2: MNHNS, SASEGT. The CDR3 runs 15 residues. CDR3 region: CASSISGTEYGGYTF. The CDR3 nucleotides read TGTGCCAGCAGTATATCCGGGACAGAGTATGGAGGCTACACCTTC.

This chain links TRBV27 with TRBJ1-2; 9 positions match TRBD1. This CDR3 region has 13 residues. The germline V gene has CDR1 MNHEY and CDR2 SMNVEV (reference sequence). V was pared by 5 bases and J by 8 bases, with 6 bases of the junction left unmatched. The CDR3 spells CASSAGTGRGYTF. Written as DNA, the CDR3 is TGTGCCAGCAGTGCCGGGACAGGGAGAGGCTACACCTTC.

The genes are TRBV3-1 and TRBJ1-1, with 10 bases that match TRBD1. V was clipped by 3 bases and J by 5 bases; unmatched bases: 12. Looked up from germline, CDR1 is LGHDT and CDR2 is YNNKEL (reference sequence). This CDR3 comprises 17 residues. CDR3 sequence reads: CASSQKFGQGVGTEAFF. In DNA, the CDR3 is TGTGCCAGCAGCCAGAAATTCGGACAGGGGGTTGGGACTGAAGCTTTCTTT.

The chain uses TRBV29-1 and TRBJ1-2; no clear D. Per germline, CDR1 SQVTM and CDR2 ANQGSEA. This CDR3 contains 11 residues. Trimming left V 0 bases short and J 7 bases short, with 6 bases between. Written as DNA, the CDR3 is TGCAGCGTTGAAGATCGCAGTGGCTACACCTTC. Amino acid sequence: CSVEDRSGYTF.

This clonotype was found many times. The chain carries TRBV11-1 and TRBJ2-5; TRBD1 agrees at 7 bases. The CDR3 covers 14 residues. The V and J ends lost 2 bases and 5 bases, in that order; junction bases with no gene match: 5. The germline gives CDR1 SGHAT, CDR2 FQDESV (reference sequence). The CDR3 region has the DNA TGTGCCAGCAGCTTACAGGGGGATGCGGAGACCCAGTACTTC. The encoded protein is CASSLQGDAETQYF.

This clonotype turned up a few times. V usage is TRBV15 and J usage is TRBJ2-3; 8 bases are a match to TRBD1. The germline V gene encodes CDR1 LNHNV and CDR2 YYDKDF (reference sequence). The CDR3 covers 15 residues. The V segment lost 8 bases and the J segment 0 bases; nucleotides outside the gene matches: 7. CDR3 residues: CATLDRGVSTDTQYF. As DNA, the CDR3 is TGTGCCACCCTCGACAGGGGAGTGAGCACAGATACGCAGTATTTT.